The T cell receptor beta chain under discussion was sequenced for a study of blood T cells in healthy people across ages. General study findings and limits: Comparison with aged donors showed that long-lived donors had more naive CD4+ cells and higher diversity. Unsorted PBMC input precluded a conclusive naive versus antigen-experienced comparison. A strong correlation between TCR beta diversity and naive T cell percentage was seen.

With a J-beta primer mix and a sample-barcoded 5' primer, a second PCR ran 7 to 11 cycles. TCRdb itself ran the 5' RACE reads through MiXCR, one entry per CDR3 protein. The sample has fewer than 2,000,000 distinct CDR3 sequences; more than 35% are singletons. Roughly 10 milliliters was the volume of peripheral blood drawn from each donor. The CDR3 sequence is 16 residues long. CDR1 is SGHVS and CDR2 is FNYEAQ in the germline V gene. Trimming pared 5 bases from V and 4 bases from J, leaving 20 bases between. Regarding this clonotype: Its antigen remains unknown.

This receptor was taken from a human donor in good health. V gene TRBV7-6 combines with J gene TRBJ1-1, with D tentatively TRBD1 (6 bases). The specimen sequenced was blood. CDR3 sequence reads: CASSPHNRVSATEAFF. The CDR3 DNA reads TGTGCCAGCAGCCCACACAACAGGGTTTCGGCCACTGAAGCTTTCTTT.